The 25 T cell receptor beta chains below were found in one sample sequenced in a study of post-analysis software for immune sequencing data. The TCR beta cDNA libraries contained unique molecular identifiers. TCRdb itself ran the PCR reads through MiXCR, one entry per CDR3 protein. Counted here are about 820,000 distinct CDR3 sequences, about 50% occurring once; the ten biggest clones make up 4.6%. Points from the study as a whole: Relative to controls, patients had several TRBV segments at higher frequency, with TRBV5-6, TRBV5-1 and TRBV20-1 among these.

Their antigens are not known. What was sequenced was blood. Every receptor here comes from a girl aged 5 to 17 with multiple sclerosis.

The V and J genes are TRBV29-1 and TRBJ2-5; perhaps TRBD1 as D (6 bases). The CDR3 totals 13 residues. V was cut by 6 bases and J by 5 bases, with 16 bases left in between. CDR1 is SQVTM and CDR2 is ANQGSEA in the germline V gene. Here the CDR3 DNA reads TGCAGCGTGGGGGCGGTGGGTCCGGAGACCCAGTACTTC. Its protein product is CSVGAVGPETQYF.

This chain links TRBV27 with TRBJ2-1; TRBD2 agrees at 10 bases. The junction had 12 bases not matched to a gene; V was cut back by 7 bases and J by 9 bases. Germline CDR1 reads MNHEY; CDR2 reads SMNVEV (reference sequence). This CDR3 comprises 15 residues. The CDR3 nucleotides are TGTGCCAGCACCGAACTAGCGGGATCACTTGGTGAGCAGTTCTTC. Translated: CASTELAGSLGEQFF.

This rearrangement joins TRBV9 to TRBJ2-1; 12 bases agree with TRBD1. Trimming cost V 4 bases and J 7 bases; bases outside gene matches: 9. The CDR3 has 16 amino acids. Germline V gives CDR1 SGDLS, CDR2 YYNGEE. Written as DNA, the CDR3 is TGTGCCAGCAGCACCCGGGGGGACAGGGGGCTTAATGAGCAGTTCTTC. Protein: CASSTRGDRGLNEQFF.

This chain connects TRBV29-1 to TRBJ2-7; 11 bases align to TRBD2. The CDR3 loop spans 14 amino acids. After removal of 3 bases from V and 5 bases from J, the junction contained 6 bases not matched to a gene. Looked up from germline, CDR1 is SQVTM and CDR2 is ANQGSEA. The CDR3 DNA sequence: TGCAGCGTTGACGGCCCTAGCGGGAGGCACGAGCAGTACTTC. This sequence encodes CSVDGPSGRHEQYF.

There are a few counts of this clonotype. The chain uses TRBV19 and TRBJ2-3, with D uncertain. With 3 bases removed from V and 8 bases from J, the gap between germline ends came to 24 bases. The CDR3 spans 17 residues. The germline CDR1 and CDR2 sequences are LNHDA and SQIVND (reference sequence). The CDR3 sequence is CASSMRNSAKVGGTQYF. The CDR3 region has the DNA TGTGCCAGTAGTATGAGAAATTCGGCTAAAGTGGGCGGTACGCAGTATTTT.

This clonotype has just one count. The J gene is TRBJ2-7, the V gene TRBV2, with D possibly being TRBD1 (5 bases). With 5 bases removed from V and 4 bases from J, the gap between germline ends came to 9 bases. Germline CDR1 reads SNHLY; CDR2 reads FYNNEI. This CDR3 spans 12 amino acids. CDR3 nucleotide sequence: TGTGCCAGCAGTTACAGGAATTACGAGCAGTACTTC. Translation: CASSYRNYEQYF.

This chain connects TRBV27 to TRBJ2-3; 8 bases map to TRBD1. Germline CDR1 and CDR2: MNHEY and SMNVEV (reference sequence). The V gene end was trimmed by 5 bases and the J gene end by 5 bases; junction bases not matched to a gene: 6. CDR3 size: 14 residues. The CDR3 here is CASSAGGPGDTQYF. The CDR3 bases are TGTGCCAGCAGTGCAGGGGGCCCCGGAGATACGCAGTATTTT.

The V call is TRBV20-1, the J call TRBJ2-3; 11 positions match TRBD2. Germline V gene sequence: CDR1 DFQATT, CDR2 SNEGSKA (reference sequence). This CDR3 is 15 amino acids long. Trimming removed 6 bases from V and 4 bases from J; junction bases left unmatched: 9. DNA for the CDR3: TGCAGTGCAAAAAATCCGGGACTAGCGGCAGATACGCAGTATTTT. This gives the protein CSAKNPGLAADTQYF.

This CDR3 is CSARVPSGRANEQFF. As DNA, the CDR3 is TGCAGTGCTAGAGTCCCTAGCGGGAGGGCCAATGAGCAGTTCTTC. J is TRBJ2-1 and V is TRBV20-1; 12 bases map to TRBD2. With 1 base clipped from V and 6 bases from J, the junction kept 4 bases outside the gene matches. The V gene's germline CDR1 is DFQATT and CDR2 SNEGSKA (reference sequence). This CDR3 is 15 amino acids long.

This sequence joins TRBV7-3 and TRBJ2-7; TRBD2 might be the D (6 bases). The ends were cut back, 1 base at V and 3 bases at J, with 13 bases in the middle. The CDR3 is 15 residues long. Germline CDR1 SGHTA, CDR2 FQGTGA. CDR3 nucleotides: TGTGCCAGCAGCTTAAGGGGGGAAATGGACTACGAGCAGTACTTC. Translating it yields CASSLRGEMDYEQYF.

V and J are TRBV29-1 and TRBJ2-3; D gene ambiguous. Trimming cost V 7 bases and J 0 bases, with 11 bases left between them. This CDR3 contains 13 residues. CDR1 and CDR2 (germline): SQVTM, ANQGSEA. CDR3 nucleotides: TGCAGCGGTCGCCGCTCTAGCACAGATACGCAGTATTTT. Encoded protein: CSGRRSSTDTQYF.

A single count supports this clonotype. V usage is TRBV5-1 and J usage is TRBJ2-1; 8 positions match TRBD2. The germline CDR1 and CDR2 sequences are SGHRS and YFSETQ. The J segment lost 3 bases and the V segment lost 4 bases, leaving 9 bases of the junction unmatched. The CDR3 loop spans 16 amino acids. This CDR3 is CASSSRAGESYNEQFF. The CDR3 bases are TGCGCCAGCAGCAGTAGAGCGGGAGAGAGCTACAATGAGCAGTTCTTC.

The chain links TRBV7-2 to TRBJ1-5; possible D gene TRBD1, 6 bases. Germline values: CDR1 SGHTA, CDR2 FQGNSA. The CDR3 is 13 residues long. The V and J ends lost 2 bases and 7 bases respectively, with 9 bases between them. Here the CDR3 DNA reads TGTGCCAGCAGCTTAAGGGGGGCCCAGCCCCAGCATTTT. It encodes CASSLRGAQPQHF.

V gene TRBV9 combines with J gene TRBJ1-2; D gene uncertain. V dropped 0 bases and J dropped 1 base, with 4 bases sitting between them. The CDR3 consists of 13 residues. Germline V gene lookup returns CDR1 SGDLS and CDR2 YYNGEE. As DNA, the CDR3 is TGTGCCAGCAGCGTAGTTGATAACTATGGCTACACCTTC. The encoded protein is CASSVVDNYGYTF.

The rearrangement joins TRBV3-1 to TRBJ1-4; D is unclear. CDR1 is LGHDT, CDR2 YNNKEL, per germline (reference sequence). The V end was cut by 4 bases, the J end by 0 bases, with 12 bases between. This CDR3 contains 16 residues. CDR3 region: CASSRRAVTTNEKLFF. DNA of the CDR3: TGTGCCAGCAGCCGGAGGGCGGTGACAACTAATGAAAAACTGTTTTTT.

This chain uses TRBV5-1 with TRBJ2-1; TRBD2 agrees at 7 bases. CDR3 length equals 14 residues. Looked up from germline, CDR1 is SGHRS and CDR2 is YFSETQ. With V trimmed by 5 bases and J by 5 bases, 7 bases remained unmatched. The CDR3 DNA sequence: TGCGCCAGCAGTCCCCGGACTAGTCACAATGAGCAGTTCTTC. Encoded protein: CASSPRTSHNEQFF.

This clonotype has just a few counts. This chain uses TRBV3-1 with TRBJ2-7, with D perhaps matching TRBD1 (6 bases). Germline V gives CDR1 LGHDT, CDR2 YNNKEL (reference sequence). This CDR3 region has 14 residues. Trimming removed 3 bases from V and 0 bases from J, with 9 bases in between. The CDR3 coding sequence is TGTGCCAGCAGCCATTGGACAGACTCCTACGAGCAGTACTTC. Translating gives CASSHWTDSYEQYF.

This clonotype has only a few counts. The chain has TRBV16 and TRBJ2-1; 8 nucleotides agree with TRBD1. Germline-derived CDR1 and CDR2 are KGHSY and FQNENV. The CDR3 has 15 amino acids. The junction had 3 bases not matched to a gene; V was cut back by 1 base and J by 4 bases. The CDR3 reads CASSQLGQGYNEQFF. CDR3 in DNA: TGTGCCAGCAGCCAATTAGGACAGGGATACAATGAGCAGTTCTTC.

The sample holds a few counts of this clonotype. The rearrangement joins TRBV28 to TRBJ2-1; perhaps D is TRBD1 or TRBD2 (5 bases each). The germline V gene has CDR1 MDHEN and CDR2 SYDVKM. CDR3 length: 16 amino acids. The V end was cut by 5 bases, the J end by 7 bases, with 21 bases between. This CDR3 reads CASSVGAAGWLNEQFF. The DNA of the CDR3 is TGTGCCAGCAGTGTCGGAGCGGCAGGGTGGCTAAATGAGCAGTTCTTC.

Only one count was recorded for this clonotype. The chain uses TRBV5-1 and TRBJ2-7; D is perhaps TRBD1 (6 bases). V was clipped by 3 bases and J by 3 bases, with 19 bases between them. The CDR3 loop spans 16 amino acids. Per the germline V gene, CDR1 is SGHRS and CDR2 is YFSETQ. This chain's CDR3 is CASSSAEDRTFYEQYF. CDR3 nucleotide sequence: TGCGCCAGCAGCTCGGCTGAAGACAGGACGTTCTACGAGCAGTACTTC.

This clonotype has a handful of counts. In DNA, the CDR3 is TGTGCCAGCAGCGACGTCCCAGGGAGGGAGACCCAGTACTTC. Residues: CASSDVPGRETQYF. V gene TRBV6-4 combines with J gene TRBJ2-5; D possibly corresponds to TRBD2 (6 bases). V lost 6 bases and J lost 5, with 16 bases in between. The CDR3 sequence is 14 residues long. Germline V gene sequence: CDR1 MRHNA, CDR2 SNTAGT.

A few counts support this clonotype. For the CDR3, the DNA is TGTGCCAGCAGTCCAAGCGGGGGGGGCTACGAGCAGTACTTC. It is translated as CASSPSGGGYEQYF. The chain uses TRBV12-3 or TRBV12-4 and TRBJ2-1; 10 bases fit TRBD2. The DNA end lines up better with TRBJ2-7; the J call may be wrong. The CDR3 has 14 residues.

The genes are TRBV21-1 and TRBJ1-5; TRBD1 is the table's D call, not checked against the DNA. TRBV21-1 is an annotated pseudogene. The CDR3 runs to 14 residues. The CDR3 here is CASSKLRGNQPQHF. The CDR3 nucleotides are TGTGCCAGCAGCAAACTCAGGGGTAATCAGCCCCAGCATTTT.

This clonotype has more than one count but fewer than ten. The chain carries TRBV12-5 and TRBJ2-5; tentative D call: TRBD2 (7 bases). With the DNA end fitting TRBJ2-7 better, the J assignment may be wrong. Germline V gene sequence: CDR1 LGHNT, CDR2 FRNRAP. This CDR3 is 15 amino acids long. This CDR3 is CASGLAGGPPSEQYF. The DNA of the CDR3 is TGTGCTAGTGGTTTGGCCGGGGGGCCCCCCTCCGAGCAGTACTTC.

This clonotype occurred a few times. The chain combines TRBV27 with TRBJ2-3; D is unclear. CDR3 length: 11 residues. Germline CDR1 is MNHEY and CDR2 is SMNVEV (reference sequence). V lost 3 bases to trimming and J lost 6 bases, with 4 bases between them. DNA of the CDR3: TGTGCCAGCAGTTTTTTGGATACGCAGTATTTT. Amino acids: CASSFLDTQYF.